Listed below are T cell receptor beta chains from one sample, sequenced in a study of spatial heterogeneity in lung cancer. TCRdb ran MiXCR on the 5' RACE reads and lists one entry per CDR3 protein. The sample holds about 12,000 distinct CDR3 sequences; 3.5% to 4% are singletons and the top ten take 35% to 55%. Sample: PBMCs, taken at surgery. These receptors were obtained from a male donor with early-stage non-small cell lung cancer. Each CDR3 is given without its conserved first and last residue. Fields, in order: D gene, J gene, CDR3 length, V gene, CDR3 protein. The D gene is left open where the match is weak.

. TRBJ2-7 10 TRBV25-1 ASTGGSYEQY
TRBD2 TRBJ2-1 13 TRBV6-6 ASSYGGRNYNEQF
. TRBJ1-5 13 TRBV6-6 ASSPSGGDRQPQH
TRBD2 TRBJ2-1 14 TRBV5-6 ASSLVSSGPVYEQF
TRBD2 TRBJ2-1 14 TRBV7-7 ASSLDGLAGVNEQF
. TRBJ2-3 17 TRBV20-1 SAEPTALTGPGEGDTQY
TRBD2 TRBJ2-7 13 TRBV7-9 ASSTTSGPTYEQY
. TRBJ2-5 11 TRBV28 ASCPGPFEAQY
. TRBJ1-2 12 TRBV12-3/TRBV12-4 ASSWRGPGYGYT
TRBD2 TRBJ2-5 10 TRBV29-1 SVGLAEETQY
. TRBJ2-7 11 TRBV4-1 ASRVPGAYEQY
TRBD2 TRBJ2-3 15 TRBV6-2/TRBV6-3 ASSYLPGGSRTDTQY
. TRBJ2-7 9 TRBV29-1 SVGDGYEQY
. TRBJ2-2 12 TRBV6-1 ASRAGQDTGELF
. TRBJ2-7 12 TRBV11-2 ASSAVRGLDEQY
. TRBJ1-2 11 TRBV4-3 ASTVLGKMAYT
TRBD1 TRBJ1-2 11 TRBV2 ASRADRGVGYT
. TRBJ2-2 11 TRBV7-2 ASSGRNTGELF
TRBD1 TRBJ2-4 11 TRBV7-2 ASSSGQGRVQY
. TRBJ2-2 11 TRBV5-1 ASSFRATGELF
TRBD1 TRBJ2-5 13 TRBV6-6 ASSRQGVGQETQY
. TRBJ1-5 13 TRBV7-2 ASSQTGYSNQPQH
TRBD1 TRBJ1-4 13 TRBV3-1 ASSQSQGAGEKLF
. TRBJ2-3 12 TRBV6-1 ASTELWGQDTQY
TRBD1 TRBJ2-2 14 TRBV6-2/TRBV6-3 ASSYTRQGGTGELF
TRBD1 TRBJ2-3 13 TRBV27 ASSRQGWQSDTQY
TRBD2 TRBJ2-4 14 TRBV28 ASSLRLAVLGNIQY
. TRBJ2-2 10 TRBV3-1 ASSRVPGELF
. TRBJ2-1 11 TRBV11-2 ASSLESKGEQF
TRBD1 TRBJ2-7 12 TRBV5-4 ASSQDRGDSEQY
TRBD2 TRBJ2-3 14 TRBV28 ASSLLAGGRADTQY
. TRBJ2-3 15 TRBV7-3 ASSFGQGFPSTDTQY
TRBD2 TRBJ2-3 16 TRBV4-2 ASSQDQGLAGDTDTQY
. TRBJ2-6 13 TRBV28 ASSASGMGANVLT
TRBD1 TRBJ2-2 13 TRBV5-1 ASSPGQGNTGELF
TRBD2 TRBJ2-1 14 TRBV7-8 ASSRTGTRFRNEQF
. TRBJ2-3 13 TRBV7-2 ASSTGLLSTDTQY
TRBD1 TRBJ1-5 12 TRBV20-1 SASEGALEQPQH
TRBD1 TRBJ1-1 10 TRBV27 ASSSGGTEAF
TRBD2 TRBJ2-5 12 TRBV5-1 ASSPGTSGETQY
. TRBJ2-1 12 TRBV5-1 ASSPSAPNNEQF
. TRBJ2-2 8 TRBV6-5 ASRGRELF